A single sample is the source of the 17 T cell receptor beta chains below, sequenced in a study of memory CD4+ T cells and cytomegalovirus serostatus. TCRdb keeps only in-frame clones here, not all; method: immunoSEQ multiplex PCR. The sample lists tens of thousands of clones, approximately 80% occurring once. Single viable CD3+CD4+CD8-CD45RO+ cells were sorted as the memory CD4+ T cells. Sequencing was carried out using memory CD4+ T cells from blood. The receptors were gathered from an adult in good health and CMV-seropositive.

The gene calls are TRBV6-5 and TRBJ2-7; tentative D call: TRBD2 (5 bases). Germline loops: CDR1 MNHEY, CDR2 SVGAGI. CDR3 length equals 12 residues. Trimming stripped 9 bases from V and 2 bases from J, with 11 bases between. Written as DNA, the CDR3 is TGTGCCAGTCATACCGGGGCCTACGAGCAGTACTTC. Residues: CASHTGAYEQYF.

The chain has TRBV5-6 and TRBJ1-1; TRBD1 agrees at 7 bases. The trim removed 3 bases at V and 3 bases at J, leaving 11 bases unmatched. The CDR3 runs 16 residues. From germline, CDR1 is SGHDT and CDR2 YYEEEE. The chain's CDR3 is CASSSTLLGQYTEAFF. The CDR3 DNA is TGTGCCAGCAGCTCCACGTTACTGGGACAGTACACTGAAGCTTTCTTT.

This rearrangement joins TRBV5-4 to TRBJ2-3, with 8 bases matching TRBD2. The J segment lost 0 bases and the V segment lost 3 bases, leaving 0 bases of the junction unmatched. In germline, CDR1 is SGHNT, CDR2 YYREEE (reference sequence). The length of the CDR3 is 14 residues. The CDR3 DNA is TGTGCCAGCAGCTGGACTAGCAGCACAGATACGCAGTATTTT. This gives the protein CASSWTSSTDTQYF.

The chain joins TRBV9 to TRBJ2-3, with D possibly TRBD1 on 6 matching bases. V was cut by 4 bases and J by 1 base, with 19 bases left in between. From germline, CDR1 is SGDLS and CDR2 YYNGEE. The CDR3 spans 17 residues. DNA for the CDR3: TGTGCCAGCAGCCCCGCCCCCAGGGGCCCGGGCACAGATACGCAGTATTTT. This translates into CASSPAPRGPGTDTQYF. Supplemented by reference TRBV9 and TRBJ2-3, the full variable domain reads DSGVTQTPKHLITATGQRVTLRCSPRSGDLSVYWYQQSLDQGLQFLIQYYNGEERAKGNILERFSAQQFPDLHSELNLSSLELGDSALYFCASSPAPRGPGTDTQYFGPGTRLTVL.

The CDR3 DNA reads as TGTGCCAGTACACCGCGACGGGGGGAGACCCAGTACTTC. Translated: CASTPRRGETQYF. The chain recombines TRBV19 with TRBJ2-5; a possible D gene is TRBD2 (6 bases). Germline lookup yields CDR1 LNHDA and CDR2 SQIVND (reference sequence). The CDR3 consists of 13 residues. Trimming took 7 bases from V and 5 from J, leaving 14 bases between them.

This clone was observed once. The chain combines TRBV11-3 with TRBJ2-2; 8 nucleotides agree with TRBD2. Trimming took 2 bases from V and 2 from J; bases not matched to a gene: 10. This CDR3 has 18 residues. Germline V gene lookup returns CDR1 SGHNT and CDR2 YENEEA. CDR3 nucleotides: TGTGCCAGCAGCTTAAGCTCAAGGACTAGCCCAAACACCGGGGAGCTGTTTTTT. This codes for CASSLSSRTSPNTGELFF.

The J gene is TRBJ1-5, the V gene TRBV19; the D is unclear. Germline V gives CDR1 LNHDA, CDR2 SQIVND (reference sequence). This CDR3 contains 14 residues. Trimming left V 6 bases short and J 2 bases short, with 11 bases between. The CDR3 DNA reads TGTGCCAGTAGCTTCCCGGGCGGCAATCAGCCCCAGCATTTT. Its translation: CASSFPGGNQPQHF.

The genes are TRBV30 and TRBJ2-2; no reliable D call. Germline CDR1 and CDR2: GTSNPN and SVGIG (reference sequence). The V and J ends lost 4 bases and 2 bases respectively, with 8 bases between them. The CDR3 spans 13 residues. The chain's CDR3 is CAWKLQNTGELFF. For the CDR3, the DNA is TGTGCCTGGAAATTGCAAAACACCGGGGAGCTGTTTTTT.

The V call is TRBV9, the J call TRBJ1-3; maybe TRBD1 (5 bases). The CDR3 loop spans 17 amino acids. Trimming cost V 0 bases and J 1 base, with 14 bases left between them. CDR1 and CDR2 from the germline V gene are SGDLS and YYNGEE. CDR3 nucleotides: TGTGCCAGCAGCGTAGGAGCAGGGAACCCATCTGGAAACACCATATATTTT. This encodes CASSVGAGNPSGNTIYF.

The chain is built from TRBV28 and TRBJ2-7, with D possibly being TRBD2 (5 bases). The CDR3 has 16 residues. V was pared by 5 bases and J by 5 bases, with 22 bases between. Per the germline V gene, CDR1 is MDHEN and CDR2 is SYDVKM. The DNA for the CDR3 is TGTGCCAGCAGTCCCCGGAGGACGGGCTCTGGGGACGAGCAGTACTTC. Residues: CASSPRRTGSGDEQYF.

This chain uses TRBV14 with TRBJ1-2; possible D gene TRBD1, 5 bases. The CDR3 totals 13 residues. Germline values: CDR1 SGHDN, CDR2 FVKESK. V was clipped by 4 bases and J by 4 bases, with 10 bases between them. The CDR3 DNA sequence: TGTGCCAGCAGCCCACGGGACTCCTATGGCTACACCTTC. Amino acids: CASSPRDSYGYTF. The full variable domain, rest sourced from reference TRBV14 and TRBJ1-2, is EAGVTQFPSHSVIEKGQTVTLRCDPISGHDNLYWYRRVMGKEIKFLLHFVKESKQDESGMPNNRFLAERTGGTYSTLKVQPAELEDSGVYFCASSPRDSYGYTFGSGTRLTVV.

V is TRBV10-2 and J is TRBJ2-7, with 9 positions matching TRBD1. The length of the CDR3 is 16 residues. CDR1 and CDR2 from the germline V gene are WSHSY and SAAADI. The junction had 10 bases not matched to a gene; V was cut back by 4 bases and J by 3 bases. The CDR3 spells CASSGSRGTGNYEQYF. Written as DNA, the CDR3 is TGCGCCAGCAGTGGCTCACGGGGGACAGGGAACTACGAGCAGTACTTC.

The rearrangement links TRBV6-1 to TRBJ1-5; D is undetermined. V lost 2 bases to trimming and J lost 0 bases, with 8 bases between them. From germline, CDR1 is MNHNS and CDR2 SASEGT. The CDR3 length is 15 residues. The CDR3 loop reads CASSEIWNSNQPQHF. The CDR3 DNA is TGTGCCAGCAGTGAAATTTGGAATAGCAATCAGCCCCAGCATTTT.

The V gene is TRBV7-8, the J gene TRBJ2-7; 8 bases match TRBD2. J lost 2 bases, V lost 1 base, and 7 bases had no gene match. The CDR3 extends over 16 amino acids. CDR1 SGHVS and CDR2 FQNEAQ come from the germline V gene. The CDR3 DNA reads as TGTGCCAGCAGCTTAGGGACGGGACTAGTGACCTACGAGCAGTACTTC. Protein sequence: CASSLGTGLVTYEQYF.

A single count supports this clone. V is TRBV28 and J is TRBJ2-7; 10 positions match TRBD1. The CDR3 length is 15 residues. V gave up 6 bases and J gave up 6 bases; unmatched junction bases: 11. Germline loops: CDR1 MDHEN, CDR2 SYDVKM. The CDR3 reads CASSRDRGHRSEQYF. Here the CDR3 DNA reads TGTGCCAGCAGCCGGGACAGGGGCCATAGAAGCGAGCAGTACTTC.

V and J are TRBV5-8 and TRBJ2-5, with TRBD1 as a possible D gene (6 bases). With 4 bases removed from V and 4 bases from J, the gap between germline ends came to 17 bases. Per the germline V gene, CDR1 is SGHTS and CDR2 is YDEGEE. The CDR3 extends over 15 amino acids. CDR3 bases: TGTGCCAGCAGCCGCCAGGGGCAGGGCGGAGAGACCCAGTACTTC. As protein: CASSRQGQGGETQYF.

This chain uses TRBV7-2 with TRBJ2-4; TRBD2 aligns across 9 bases. The CDR3 loop spans 15 amino acids. Germline trimming cut 3 bases from V and 7 bases from J; bases unmatched to any gene: 7. Per germline, CDR1 SGHTA and CDR2 FQGNSA. In DNA form, the CDR3 reads TGTGCCAGCAGCTTTCGGGGACTAGCTTCTAACATTCAGTACTTC. Its protein product is CASSFRGLASNIQYF.